Each of the 3 T cell receptor beta chains below was sequenced from the same sample in a study of blood T cell repertoires in COVID-19 (TCRdb year 2020). The receptor library was made with the immunoSEQ multiplex PCR assay. TCRdb stores this immuneACCESS table with in-frame sequences only. Part of the clones is absent; in the studies checked, under half of the shortfall reflects unresolved V genes, and no reason is known for the rest. Counted in this sample were some 94,000 clones; around 85% of them appeared once. The ten largest clones represent 18% of the sample. Specimen: peripheral blood. These receptors were collected from a woman aged 55-70 years with COVID-19, enrolled during active disease.

The chain combines TRBV2 with TRBJ2-7; 9 bases map to TRBD1. The CDR3 totals 13 residues. The germline CDR1 and CDR2 sequences are SNHLY and FYNNEI. Trimming at V came to 4 bases and at J to 5 bases, leaving 3 bases not matched to a gene. The CDR3 bases are TGTGCCAGCAGTGGGGACAGGGCCAACGAGCAGTACTTC. This translates into CASSGDRANEQYF.

This chain links TRBV4-1 with TRBJ2-3; TRBD2 might be the D (5 bases). Trimming shortened V by 0 bases and J by 2 bases, and 12 bases separated the two germline ends. The CDR3 has 16 amino acids. From germline, CDR1 is MGHRA and CDR2 YSYEKL. As DNA, the CDR3 is TGCGCCAGCAGCCAAGATTTAGGAGGTCCCACAGATACGCAGTATTTT. It translates to CASSQDLGGPTDTQYF.

This chain uses TRBV7-2 with TRBJ2-5; maybe TRBD2 (6 bases). The V gene's germline CDR1 is SGHTA and CDR2 FQGNSA. The CDR3 covers 14 residues. Trimming removed 3 bases from V and 7 bases from J, with 15 bases in between. CDR3 DNA: TGTGCCAGCAGCTTGGGTCGGGGGTATGTGACCCAGTACTTC. The encoded protein is CASSLGRGYVTQYF.